This T cell receptor (beta chain) appears in the sequencing data of a study of cytomegalovirus exposure and HLA in healthy donors. Study results and caveats: Associated with cytomegalovirus, according to the listing, were some 180 TCR beta chains.

Germline CDR1 and CDR2: SNHLY and FYNNEI. J gave up 8 bases and V 6 bases, and 9 bases lay outside the gene matches. This CDR3 is built from 14 residues. Note on this clone: Its specificity is not known.

The primer mix had 60 Vbeta and 13 Jbeta primers. Using immunoSEQ multiplex PCR, the repertoire was profiled, and TCRdb retains in-frame clones only, with some absent. The sample has some 140,000 clones, around 77% seen once. The source of this sequence is a man aged 50 to 59 in good health and CMV-seronegative. Sequencing was carried out using PBMCs. The chain links TRBV2 to TRBJ1-4; 7 nucleotides align to TRBD1. This CDR3 reads CASSGQVLGEKLFF. For the CDR3, the DNA is TGTGCCAGCAGCGGACAGGTCCTAGGGGAAAAACTGTTTTTT.